These T cell receptor beta chains were read from a single sample in a study of blood T cells in healthy people across ages. TCRdb called the 5' RACE reads again in MiXCR, with one record for every CDR3 protein. The data contain around 1.5 million distinct CDR3 sequences, around 35% of them singletons. Source material: blood. These receptors were collected from a woman aged 25 to 45 in good health. Both conserved end residues are part of each CDR3. Each record gives: CDR3 DNA, CDR3 protein, clone size, D gene, J gene, V gene. The D gene is left open where the match is weak. Clone size is given for some rows only: seen once, a few or many times, or a class if the clone is expanded.

TGTGCCAGCAGCTCAGAGCGGCAGGGTGATCAGCCCCAGCATTTT CASSSERQGDQPQHF few . TRBJ1-5 TRBV7-9
TGTGCCAGTATGAATACAGGGGGCGACTATCAGCCCCAGCATTTT CASMNTGGDYQPQHF . TRBD1 TRBJ1-5 TRBV19
TGTGCCAGCAGCTTAGTACGGGCGACGTTCAATGAGCAGTTCTTC CASSLVRATFNEQFF . . TRBJ2-1 TRBV11-1
TGTGCCAGCAGCTTAGCTGGAGGGGGCAGGGGAAATGAGCAGTTCTTC CASSLAGGGRGNEQFF . . TRBJ2-1 TRBV7-9
TGTGCCAGCAAGACAGGGGACTTGAGCAATCAGCCCCAGCATTTT CASKTGDLSNQPQHF . TRBD1 TRBJ1-5 TRBV6-1
TGTGCCAGCAGCCGTAACGGACAGGGGGCGCATGGCTACACCTTC CASSRNGQGAHGYTF many TRBD1 TRBJ1-2 TRBV6-5
TGCGCCAGCAGCTCGGAGCGGACAACACACCAGGCAGATACGCAGTATTTT CASSSERTTHQADTQYF few . TRBJ2-3 TRBV5-1
TGCAGCGTTGACCTCCGGGACAGAGCCTGGGATACGCAGTATTTT CSVDLRDRAWDTQYF few TRBD1 TRBJ2-3 TRBV29-1
TGCAGTGCTAGAGTGGCTAAGCCGGGACTAGGATCCTACGAGCAGTACTTC CSARVAKPGLGSYEQYF . TRBD2 TRBJ2-7 TRBV20-1
TGTGCCGGCAGCCCCGATCAAAGCGGGTTACCGGGCGAGCAGTACTTC CAGSPDQSGLPGEQYF . . TRBJ2-7 TRBV3-1
TGCAGTGCTAAGGGGACTAGCTCCTACGAGCAGTACTTC CSAKGTSSYEQYF few TRBD2 TRBJ2-7 TRBV20-1
TGCGCCAGCAGCTCGGGAACAGCTGGGGGCTACACCTTC CASSSGTAGGYTF few . TRBJ1-2 TRBV5-1
TGCAGCGTTGTGAAGGGCTTAAACAATGAGCAGTTCTTC CSVVKGLNNEQFF many . TRBJ2-1 TRBV29-1
TGCGCCAGCAGCTTGTTGGGGGAGGATTACACAGATACGCAGTATTTT CASSLLGEDYTDTQYF few . TRBJ2-3 TRBV5-1
TGTGCCGGCACCACGGTAGGGTTTAGGGAGCAGTACTTC CAGTTVGFREQYF . . TRBJ2-7 TRBV12-3/TRBV12-4
TGTGCCAGCAGAGGGTTCGGGATAAATCAGCCCCAGCATTTT CASRGFGINQPQHF few . TRBJ1-5 TRBV12-3/TRBV12-4
TGTGCCAGCAGCCAACGACAGGGGGCTGAAGCTTTCTTT CASSQRQGAEAFF few TRBD1 TRBJ1-1 TRBV3-1
TGTGCCAGCAGCCTCACCCTTGCGAGTTCACCCCTCCACTTT CASSLTLASSPLHF once . TRBJ1-6 TRBV14
TGTGCCAGCAGGCCACTAGCGGGGGCCTACGAGCAGTACTTC CASRPLAGAYEQYF few TRBD2 TRBJ2-7 TRBV2
TGTGCCAGCAGCTTGGCCAGGTGGGGGGGCGCCACCTACGAGCAGTACTTC CASSLARWGGATYEQYF few . TRBJ2-7 TRBV5-6
TGTGCCATCAGTGTACAACGGGGAAATAATGAAAAACTGTTTTTT CAISVQRGNNEKLFF . . TRBJ1-4 TRBV10-3
TGTGCCAGCAGTGAAACGGGAAAGGGGGATACGCAGTATTTT CASSETGKGDTQYF . . TRBJ2-3 TRBV25-1
TGTGCCAGCAGCCCAGGACTAGGACTGGAGACCCAGTACTTC CASSPGLGLETQYF few TRBD2 TRBJ2-5 TRBV7-9
TGTGCCAGCAGTTCTCCAGGTCCCACTGAAGCTTTCTTT CASSSPGPTEAFF . . TRBJ1-1 TRBV11-3
TGCGCCAGCAGCCAAGATTTAAGGGGGCTGGAGACTGAAGCTTTCTTT CASSQDLRGLETEAFF . TRBD1 TRBJ1-1 TRBV4-1
TGTGCCAGCAGTGACTCGTGCTGCTCCTACGAGCAGTACTTC CASSDSCCSYEQYF . . TRBJ2-7 TRBV6-4
TGTGCCAGCAGTGACCTCAGCGGGGGGCAGGAGACCCAGTACTTC CASSDLSGGQETQYF once TRBD2 TRBJ2-5 TRBV6-4
TGTGCCAGCAGTGAAGTTTCAGTATACAATGAGCAGTTCTTC CASSEVSVYNEQFF . . TRBJ2-1 TRBV2
TGTGCCTGGGGGAAAACAGGAACCTCCTACGGGCAGTACTTC CAWGKTGTSYGQYF . . TRBJ2-4 TRBV30
TGCAGTGCCTTCTCGGGACTAGCGGGTGGGGCCAACGTCCTGACTTTC CSAFSGLAGGANVLTF few TRBD2 TRBJ2-6 TRBV20-1
TGTGCCAGCAGCTTAGAGGGGGGGCTCGGGGAGACCCAGTACTTC CASSLEGGLGETQYF few . TRBJ2-5 TRBV11-2
TGCGCCAGCAGCTTGGCTAGCGGGAACTACGAGCAGTACTTC CASSLASGNYEQYF few TRBD2 TRBJ2-7 TRBV5-1
TGTGCCAGCGGGGCCCGAAACGATCAGCCCCAGCATTTT CASGARNDQPQHF once . TRBJ1-5 TRBV2
TGTGCCAGCAGCCAAGAGGAGAGACACCCCTATGGCTACACCTTC CASSQEERHPYGYTF . . TRBJ1-2 TRBV14
TGTGCCAGCAGCTTAGCGGGACAACAGAACACTGAAGCTTTCTTT CASSLAGQQNTEAFF few . TRBJ1-1 TRBV7-3
TGCGCCAGCAGCCAAGGAGGGGTTGACACTGAAGCTTTCTTT CASSQGGVDTEAFF . . TRBJ1-1 TRBV4-1
TGTGCCAGCAGCTCATCACAGGGCTATGAGCAGTTCTTC CASSSSQGYEQFF . . TRBJ2-1 TRBV7-3
TGTGCCAGCAGCCCGTTTCGGGGGGGCACAGATACGCAGTATTTT CASSPFRGGTDTQYF few TRBD2 TRBJ2-3 TRBV7-9
TGTGCCAGCGCGCCTTCGCAGGGAACAGCCGGGGCCAACGTCCTGACTTTC CASAPSQGTAGANVLTF . . TRBJ2-6 TRBV12-3/TRBV12-4
TGCGCCAGCAGCCAAGATCCCAGCGGGGGGGCCCGAGGAGAGACCCAGTACTTC CASSQDPSGGARGETQYF few TRBD2 TRBJ2-5 TRBV4-1
TGCAGCGTTGAAGGGATCCGGGACAGGCCCTCCCCTGAAGCTTTCTTT CSVEGIRDRPSPEAFF few TRBD1 TRBJ1-1 TRBV29-1
TGTGCCGGCAGTCCGATACAGTACGGTTTAGGGAATGAGCAGTTCTTC CAGSPIQYGLGNEQFF . . TRBJ2-1 TRBV28
TGTGCCAGCAGTTACTCGAAAGCGGGGGGGCCCGAGGAGCTGTTTTTT CASSYSKAGGPEELFF . TRBD2 TRBJ2-2 TRBV6-5
TGTGCCAGCAGCACTTGGGACAGCTCCTACGAGCAGTACTTC CASSTWDSSYEQYF . TRBD1 TRBJ2-7 TRBV7-9
TGCGCCAGCAGCTTGGTGGCAGGGCCCTCCTACGAGCAGTACTTC CASSLVAGPSYEQYF . . TRBJ2-7 TRBV5-1
TGCAGCGTTGCCCGGGGACTGTCCTACGAGCAGTACTTC CSVARGLSYEQYF few . TRBJ2-7 TRBV29-1
TGTGCCAGCAGCCAATCAAGCGGGAGGGGGGCAGAGACCCAGTACTTC CASSQSSGRGAETQYF many TRBD2 TRBJ2-5 TRBV4-2
TGCAGCGTGTCCAGGGTCGAGCAGTACTTC CSVSRVEQYF . . TRBJ2-7 TRBV29-1
TGTGCCACCAGTGAGGGACGGTACAATCAGCCCCAGCATTTT CATSEGRYNQPQHF . . TRBJ1-5 TRBV24-1
TGTGCCAGCAGCCCTCCGGCGTTGGGCTACACCTTC CASSPPALGYTF few . TRBJ1-2 TRBV2
TGTGCCAGCAGGCCCCACAGTGCGAGCAATCAGCCCCAGCATTTT CASRPHSASNQPQHF . . TRBJ1-5 TRBV27
TGTGCCAGCAGCTTAGTGTCTGGGTCAGGGAAATACGAGCAGTACTTC CASSLVSGSGKYEQYF . . TRBJ2-7 TRBV7-9
TGCGCCAGCAGCCTCCAGGGCAGCGAAGATGAGCAGTTCTTC CASSLQGSEDEQFF . . TRBJ2-1 TRBV5-1
TGTGCCAGCAGCGTAGCAGGGTCGGGACTATCACCCCTCCACTTT CASSVAGSGLSPLHF few . TRBJ1-6 TRBV9
TGTGCCAGTGGGTTCTGGGGTACTGAAGCTTTCTTT CASGFWGTEAFF . . TRBJ1-1 TRBV25-1
TGTGCCAGCAGTCTTATAGAGAGCGGCTACACCTTC CASSLIESGYTF few . TRBJ1-2 TRBV7-9